This TCR beta chain was retrieved from a study of spatial heterogeneity in lung cancer. Study-level points and caveats: Among blood samples, ubiquitous expanded tumor TCRs appeared more at resection than at follow-up.

Germline V CDR1 and CDR2: SGHRS, YFSETQ. The CDR3 is made up of 16 amino acids. The V end lost 2 bases, the J end lost 1 base, and 15 bases lay between the germline ends. TCRdb reprocessed the 5' RACE reads via MiXCR and lists one record per CDR3 protein. The table has thousands of distinct CDR3 sequences, about 37% seen once. This clonotype is labeled as medium-sized (0.01 to 0.1%). The target antigen is unknown. The library was built for alpha chains, so this beta chain is an off-target read and its size means little. The time point denotes: sample taken at primary tumor resection. The sequenced material consisted of unsorted whole RNA from tumor, nontumor lung or frozen PBMC.

The chain joins TRBV5-1 to TRBJ2-5; D is possibly TRBD1 or TRBD2 (5 bases each). The source material was PBMCs, sampled at surgery. The receptor's source is a male donor with early-stage non-small cell lung cancer. CDR3 amino acids: CASSLSGPGRQETQYF. The CDR3 coding sequence is TGCGCCAGCAGCTTAAGCGGACCGGGACGCCAAGAGACCCAGTACTTC.